Listed here are 4 T cell receptor beta chains from one sample, sequenced in a study of pediatric ulcerative colitis. TCRdb keeps only in-frame clones here, not all; method: immunoSEQ multiplex PCR. The sample records more than 12,000 clones, about 87% being singletons. Sequences were obtained from blood. The receptors here all came from a boy aged 5 to 17 with moderate ulcerative colitis.

This chain joins TRBV29-1 and TRBJ1-1; D is unresolved. CDR3 length equals 13 residues. CDR1 SQVTM and CDR2 ANQGSEA come from the germline V gene. The V end was cut by 5 bases, the J end by 2 bases, with 12 bases between. The CDR3 bases are TGCAGCGTTTATCCAGTCTCAAACACTGAAGCTTTCTTT. Its protein is CSVYPVSNTEAFF.

This clone came up once. The chain joins TRBV13 to TRBJ1-2; TRBD1 matches 7 bases. J was trimmed by 3 bases and V by 5 bases; bases with no gene match: 18. This CDR3 is 18 amino acids long. CDR1 is PRHDT and CDR2 is FYEKMQ in the germline V gene (reference sequence). This chain's CDR3 is CASSPSGSTGIIHYGYTF. The CDR3 DNA is TGTGCCAGCAGCCCTAGTGGATCGACAGGGATAATCCACTATGGCTACACCTTC.

This rearrangement joins TRBV19 to TRBJ2-1, with 7 bases matching TRBD1. J was trimmed by 4 bases and V by 3 bases; bases with no gene match: 6. The CDR3 spans 15 residues. Germline CDR1 is LNHDA and CDR2 is SQIVND (reference sequence). The CDR3 protein is CASSITGTEYNEQFF. The CDR3 coding sequence is TGTGCCAGTAGTATTACGGGGACAGAGTACAATGAGCAGTTCTTC.

This chain uses TRBV7-8 with TRBJ1-1; perhaps TRBD1 as D (5 bases). V lost 0 bases, J lost 2 bases, and 7 bases lay in between. The CDR3 totals 14 residues. Germline lookup yields CDR1 SGHVS and CDR2 FQNEAQ. DNA of the CDR3: TGTGCCAGCAGCTTAGCGGGGGTTAACACTGAAGCTTTCTTT. Amino acid sequence: CASSLAGVNTEAFF. Looking up the rest from reference TRBV7-8 and TRBJ1-1 gives the full variable domain: GAGVSQSPRYKVAKRGQDVALRCDPISGHVSLFWYQQALGQGPEFLTYFQNEAQLDKSGLPSDRFFAERPEGSVSTLKIQRTQQEDSAVYLCASSLAGVNTEAFFGQGTRLTVV.